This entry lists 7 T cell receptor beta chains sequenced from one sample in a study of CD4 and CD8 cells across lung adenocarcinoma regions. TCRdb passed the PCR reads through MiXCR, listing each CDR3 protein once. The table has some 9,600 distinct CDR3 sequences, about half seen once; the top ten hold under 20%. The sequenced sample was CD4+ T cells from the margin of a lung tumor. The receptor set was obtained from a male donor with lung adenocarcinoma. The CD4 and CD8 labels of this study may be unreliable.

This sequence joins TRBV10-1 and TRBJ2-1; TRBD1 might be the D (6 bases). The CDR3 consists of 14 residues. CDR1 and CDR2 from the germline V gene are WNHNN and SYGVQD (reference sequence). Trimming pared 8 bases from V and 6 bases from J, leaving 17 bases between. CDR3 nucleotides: TGCGCCAGCGCCCGGGACACAAATTCCAATGAGCAGTTCTTC. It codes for CASARDTNSNEQFF.

Written as DNA, the CDR3 is TGTGCCAGGGGGCGGGGAGACACCCCTACGCAGTACTTC. Translating it yields CARGRGDTPTQYF. The J gene is TRBJ2-4, the V gene TRBV6-1; tentative D call: TRBD2 (6 bases). V was trimmed by 9 bases and J by 13 bases, leaving 22 bases between them. The CDR3 is made up of 13 amino acids. Germline V gene sequence: CDR1 MNHNS, CDR2 SASEGT.

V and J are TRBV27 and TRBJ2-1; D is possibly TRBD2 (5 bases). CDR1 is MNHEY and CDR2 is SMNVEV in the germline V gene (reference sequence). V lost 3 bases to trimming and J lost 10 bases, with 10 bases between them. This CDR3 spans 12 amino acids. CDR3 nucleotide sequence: TGTGCCAGCAGTTTGGGCGGGTGGGAGCAGTTCTTC. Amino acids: CASSLGGWEQFF.

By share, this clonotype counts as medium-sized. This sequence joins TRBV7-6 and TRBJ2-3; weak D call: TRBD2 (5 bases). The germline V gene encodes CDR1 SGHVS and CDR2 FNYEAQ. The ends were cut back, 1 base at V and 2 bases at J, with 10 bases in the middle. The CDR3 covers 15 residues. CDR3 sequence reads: CASSLGTFSTDTQYF. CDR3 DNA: TGTGCCAGCAGCTTAGGGACTTTTTCCACAGATACGCAGTATTTT.

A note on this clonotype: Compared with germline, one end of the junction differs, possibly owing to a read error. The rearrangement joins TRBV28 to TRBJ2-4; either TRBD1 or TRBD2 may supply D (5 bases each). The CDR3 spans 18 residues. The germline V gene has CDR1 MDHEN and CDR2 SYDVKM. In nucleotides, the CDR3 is TGTGCCAGCAAGGACCGCGTCTCGGGGCTGTGCGGCAAAAATATTCAGTACTTC. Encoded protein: CASKDRVSGLCGKNIQYF.

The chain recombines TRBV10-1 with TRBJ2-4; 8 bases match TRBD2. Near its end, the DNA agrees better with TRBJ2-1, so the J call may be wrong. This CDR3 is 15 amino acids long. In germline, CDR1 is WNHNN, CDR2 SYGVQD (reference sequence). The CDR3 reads CASSEALAGNLEQFF. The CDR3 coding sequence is TGCGCCAGCAGTGAAGCTTTAGCGGGAAACCTTGAGCAGTTCTTC.

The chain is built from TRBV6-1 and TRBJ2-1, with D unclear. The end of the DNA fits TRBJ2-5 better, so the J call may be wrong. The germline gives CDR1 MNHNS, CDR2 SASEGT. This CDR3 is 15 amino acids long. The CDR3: CASSLGRDIQETQYF. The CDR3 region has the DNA TGTGCCAGCAGCTTGGGTAGAGATATACAAGAGACCCAGTACTTC.